These T cell receptor beta chains were read from a single sample in a study of response to subunit inactivated influenza vaccine. TCRdb analysed the RT-PCR reads with MiXCR anew, one entry per CDR3 protein. The sample shows hundreds of thousands of distinct CDR3 sequences, 7.6% of them seen only once. This sample comprised PBMCs from blood, obtained roughly 24 months after vaccination. These receptors were taken from a man between 50 and 70 years old who received an inactivated influenza vaccine. Each CDR3 is given with its conserved first and last residue. The order of the fields is V gene, D gene, clone size, J gene, CDR3 protein, CDR3 DNA. The D gene is left open where the match is weak. Clone size is stated in some rows and not others, as once, few, many or a class when expanded.

TRBV12-3/TRBV12-4	-	few	TRBJ1-5	CASSLVRARQPQHF	TGTGCCAGCAGTTTAGTCAGGGCTCGTCAGCCCCAGCATTTT
TRBV12-3/TRBV12-4	-	many	TRBJ1-5	CASSTTGDQPQHF	TGTGCCAGCAGTACGACGGGTGATCAGCCCCAGCATTTT
TRBV10-3	TRBD1	few	TRBJ2-3	CAISDRVSTDTQYF	TGTGCCATCAGCGACAGGGTTAGCACAGATACGCAGTATTTT
TRBV10-3	TRBD2	few	TRBJ2-3	CAISSISGGTDTQYF	TGTGCCATCAGCTCGATTAGCGGGGGGACAGATACGCAGTATTTT
TRBV14	TRBD1	-	TRBJ2-7	CASSRPGQRPPYEQYF	TGTGCCAGCAGCCGACCGGGACAGCGACCTCCTTACGAGCAGTACTTC
TRBV27	-	few	TRBJ1-2	CASSLRQQTYGYTF	TGTGCCAGCAGTTTACGTCAGCAAACCTATGGCTACACCTTC
TRBV10-3	TRBD1	few	TRBJ2-5	CAISPDRGLETQYF	TGTGCCATCAGCCCGGACAGGGGCCTTGAGACCCAGTACTTC
TRBV3-1	-	-	TRBJ2-3	CASSQYSGVGTDTQYF	TGTGCCAGCAGCCAGTATTCGGGAGTTGGAACAGATACGCAGTATTTT
TRBV11-2	-	many	TRBJ1-2	CASSSDGNRGYTF	TGTGCCAGCAGCTCAGACGGGAATCGCGGCTACACCTTC
TRBV11-2	-	few	TRBJ1-2	CASSLDPGWGGYTF	TGTGCCAGCAGCTTAGATCCTGGTTGGGGTGGCTACACCTTC
TRBV6-2/TRBV6-3	-	few	TRBJ2-2	CASSYSGRTNTGELFF	TGTGCCAGCAGTTACTCGGGTCGGACGAACACCGGGGAGCTGTTTTTT
TRBV7-2	-	-	TRBJ2-2	CASSLVGFGRNTGELFF	TGTGCCAGCAGCTTAGTCGGGTTCGGCAGGAACACCGGGGAGCTGTTTTTT
TRBV9	-	few	TRBJ1-3	CASSSLGGPSGNTIYF	TGTGCCAGCAGCTCCCTCGGGGGGCCTTCTGGAAACACCATATATTTT
TRBV6-2/TRBV6-3	TRBD2	-	TRBJ2-3	CASSTLAGGGEDTQYF	TGTGCCAGCAGTACACTAGCGGGAGGAGGGGAAGATACGCAGTATTTT
TRBV6-1	TRBD2	few	TRBJ2-1	CASSNSGIQNNEQFF	TGTGCCAGCAGTAATAGCGGGATTCAGAACAATGAGCAGTTCTTC
TRBV14	TRBD2	many	TRBJ2-2	CASSHTTSGGTITGELFF	TGTGCCAGCAGCCACACGACTAGCGGGGGGACAATCACCGGGGAGCTGTTTTTT
TRBV2	-	-	TRBJ1-5	CASSAFSNDPYQPQHF	TGTGCCAGCAGCGCCTTCTCGAACGACCCTTATCAGCCCCAGCATTTT